The 8 T cell receptor beta chains presented below share a single source sample, sequenced in a study of T cell responses to AZD1222 COVID-19 vaccine. Assay: immunoSEQ multiplex PCR; the TCRdb copy retains only in-frame clones and omits some. The table lists 120,000 or so clones, roughly 90% of them singletons, with approximately 3% in the top ten. The material was peripheral blood, obtained on day 0 of AZD1222 vaccination. These TCRs come from an adult in good health.

V is TRBV12-3 or TRBV12-4 and J is TRBJ1-5, with D hard to call. Trimming pared 2 bases from V and 9 bases from J, leaving 11 bases between. The CDR3 runs to 13 residues. The CDR3 sequence is CASSLLGPWPQHF. The CDR3 DNA reads as TGTGCCAGCAGTTTATTGGGCCCGTGGCCCCAGCATTTT.

This chain links TRBV3-1 (or the pseudogene TRBV3-2) with TRBJ1-1; D not certain. V dropped 1 base and J dropped 8 bases, with 5 bases sitting between them. CDR1 and CDR2 from the germline V gene are LGHDT and YNNKEL (reference sequence). This CDR3 comprises 11 residues. CDR3 bases: TGTGCCAGCAGCCAAGCCCGGGAAGCTTTCTTT. It yields the protein CASSQAREAFF.

The chain couples TRBV6-5 to TRBJ2-5; tentatively, D is TRBD1 (6 bases). Germline CDR1 is MNHEY and CDR2 is SVGAGI. The CDR3 runs to 13 residues. Between the trimmed V and J ends, which lost 7 bases and 5 bases, there was a span of 14 bases. CDR3 sequence: CASTTPGVETQYF. CDR3 coding DNA: TGTGCCAGCACGACGCCAGGGGTCGAGACCCAGTACTTC.

The V call is TRBV7-2, the J call TRBJ2-2, with a tentative D call TRBD1 (5 bases). CDR1 is SGHTA, CDR2 FQGNSA, per germline. V lost 2 bases and J 6 bases, leaving 7 bases between the germline ends. The CDR3 covers 13 residues. CDR3 in DNA: TGTGCCAGCAGCTTATCAGGGCCCGGGGAGCTGTTTTTT. Translating gives CASSLSGPGELFF.

This chain connects TRBV9 to TRBJ2-3; the D gene is possibly TRBD2 (6 bases). CDR1 SGDLS and CDR2 YYNGEE come from the germline V gene. CDR3 length: 16 residues. Deletions cut 6 bases from V and 0 bases from J, with 17 bases between. The CDR3 nucleotides read TGTGCCAGCACCACGGGACTTCCGAGGAGCACAGATACGCAGTATTTT. Encoded protein: CASTTGLPRSTDTQYF.

The J gene is TRBJ1-6, the V gene TRBV7-9, with 11 bases that match TRBD1. J lost 10 bases, V lost 7 bases, and 9 bases had no gene match. The CDR3 has 15 residues. Germline V gene lookup returns CDR1 SEHNR and CDR2 FQNEAQ (reference sequence). In nucleotides, the CDR3 is TGTGCCAGCACAGCCGGGACAGGGGGGAGATCACCCCTCCACTTT. Protein: CASTAGTGGRSPLHF.

The chain links TRBV2 to TRBJ1-1; D is possibly TRBD1 (5 bases). Germline lookup yields CDR1 SNHLY and CDR2 FYNNEI. Deletions cut 9 bases from V and 4 bases from J, with 15 bases between. The length of the CDR3 is 13 residues. Here the CDR3 DNA reads TGTGCCAGTGGGGGTGACATCACCACTGAAGCTTTCTTT. Its protein is CASGGDITTEAFF. The whole variable domain, remainder taken from reference TRBV2 and TRBJ1-1, is EPEVTQTPSHQVTQMGQEVILRCVPISNHLYFYWYRQILGQKVEFLVSFYNNEISEKSEIFDDQFSVERPDGSNFTLKIRSTKLEDSAMYFCASGGDITTEAFFGQGTRLTVV.

The chain is built from TRBV19 and TRBJ2-7; 13 bases align to TRBD2. Germline lookup yields CDR1 LNHDA and CDR2 SQIVND (reference sequence). Trimming took 5 bases from V and 3 from J; bases not matched to a gene: 16. CDR3 size: 19 residues. CDR3 sequence reads: CASSFRWTSGGPGLYEQYF. CDR3 sequence (DNA): TGTGCCAGTAGTTTTCGTTGGACTAGCGGGGGCCCGGGGCTCTACGAGCAGTACTTC.